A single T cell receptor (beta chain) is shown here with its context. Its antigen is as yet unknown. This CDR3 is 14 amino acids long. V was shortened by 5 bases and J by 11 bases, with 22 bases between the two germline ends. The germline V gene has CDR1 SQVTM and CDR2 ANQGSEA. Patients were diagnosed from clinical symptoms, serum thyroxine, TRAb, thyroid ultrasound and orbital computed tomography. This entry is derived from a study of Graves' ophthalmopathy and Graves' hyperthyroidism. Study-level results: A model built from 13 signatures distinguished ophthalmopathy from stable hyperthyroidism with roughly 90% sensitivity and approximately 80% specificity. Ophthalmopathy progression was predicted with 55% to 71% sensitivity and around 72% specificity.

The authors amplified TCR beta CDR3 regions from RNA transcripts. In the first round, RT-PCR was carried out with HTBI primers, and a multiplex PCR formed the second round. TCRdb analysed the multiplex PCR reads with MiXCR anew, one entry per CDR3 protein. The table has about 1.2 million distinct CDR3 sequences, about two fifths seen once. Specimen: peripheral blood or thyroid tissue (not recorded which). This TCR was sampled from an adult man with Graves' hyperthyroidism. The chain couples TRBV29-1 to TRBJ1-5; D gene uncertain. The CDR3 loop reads CSVRLAGGRETQHF. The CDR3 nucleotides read TGCAGCGTTCGACTAGCGGGAGGGCGAGAGACCCAGCATTTT.